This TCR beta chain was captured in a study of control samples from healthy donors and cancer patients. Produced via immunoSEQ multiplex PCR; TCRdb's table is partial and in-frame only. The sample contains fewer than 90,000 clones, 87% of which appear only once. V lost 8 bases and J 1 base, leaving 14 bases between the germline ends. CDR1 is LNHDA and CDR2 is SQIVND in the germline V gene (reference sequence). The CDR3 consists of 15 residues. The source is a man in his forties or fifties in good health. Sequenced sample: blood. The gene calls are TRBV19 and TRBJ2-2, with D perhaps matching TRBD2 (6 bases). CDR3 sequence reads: CASLASTGNTGELFF. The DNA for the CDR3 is TGTGCCAGTCTAGCGTCTACAGGGAACACCGGGGAGCTGTTTTTT.